This TCR beta chain was recorded in a study of T-cell reconstitution after alpha-beta-depleted transplantation in children. Preparation of the TCRbeta library involved a method that used unique molecular identifiers. One entry per CDR3 protein, called by TCRdb with MiXCR from the PCR reads. This repertoire shows more than 500,000 distinct CDR3 sequences, about an eighth found once; its top ten account for 12% to 15%. This clonotype occurred a few times. Its antigen remains unknown. Broader study findings: Reports say that about two months after transplant, the alpha-beta T cells came out of several hundred graft clones that had expanded.

Material: PBMCs, mostly from graft donor cells, obtained 180 days after TCRalphabeta/CD19-depleted stem cell transplant. The TCR comes from a female patient aged 2-9 years who had a stem cell transplant for aplastic anemia, so the T cells may come from the graft donor.

The CDR3 DNA sequence: TGTGCCAGCAGCCAAGTTGAGCGTTTTTTCAACGAGCAGTACTTC. The encoded protein is CASSQVERFFNEQYF. The chain uses TRBV4-2 and TRBJ2-7; D is unclear. The length of the CDR3 is 15 residues. Germline V lookup: CDR1 LGHNA, CDR2 YNFKEQ. Trimming pared 1 base from V and 5 bases from J, leaving 15 bases between.